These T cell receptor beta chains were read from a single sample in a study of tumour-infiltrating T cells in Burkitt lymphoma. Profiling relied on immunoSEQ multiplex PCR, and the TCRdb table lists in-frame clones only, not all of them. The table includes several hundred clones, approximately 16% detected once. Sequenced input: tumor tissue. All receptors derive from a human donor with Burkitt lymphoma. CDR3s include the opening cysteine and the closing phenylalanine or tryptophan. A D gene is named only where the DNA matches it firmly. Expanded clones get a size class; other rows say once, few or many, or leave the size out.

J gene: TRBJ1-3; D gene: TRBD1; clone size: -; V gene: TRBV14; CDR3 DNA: TGTGCCAGCAGCCAAACCGGGACAGGTATCGACGGGCCCCGAAACACCATATATTTT; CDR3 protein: CASSQTGTGIDGPRNTIYF
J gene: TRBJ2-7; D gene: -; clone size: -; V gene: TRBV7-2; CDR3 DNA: TGTGCCAGCAGCTTCTCAACGGGACACATCAACTACGAGCAGTACTTC; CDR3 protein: CASSFSTGHINYEQYF
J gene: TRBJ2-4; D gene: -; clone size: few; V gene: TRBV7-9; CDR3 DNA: TGTGCCAGCAGCTTAGACAGCAAAAACATTCAGTACTTC; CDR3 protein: CASSLDSKNIQYF
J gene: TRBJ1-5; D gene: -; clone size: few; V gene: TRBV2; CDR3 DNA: TGTGCCAGCAGTGAAGCCAGGGCTTGGGGTCAGCCCCAGCATTTT; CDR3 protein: CASSEARAWGQPQHF
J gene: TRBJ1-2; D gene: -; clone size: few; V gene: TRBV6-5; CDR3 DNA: TGTGCCAGCAGTTACTATCGCGAAAGCTATGGCTACACCTTC; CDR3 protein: CASSYYRESYGYTF
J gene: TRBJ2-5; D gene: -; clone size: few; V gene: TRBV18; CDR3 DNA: TGTGCCAGCTCACAGGAATGGGGGTACCAAGAGACCCAGTACTTC; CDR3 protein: CASSQEWGYQETQYF
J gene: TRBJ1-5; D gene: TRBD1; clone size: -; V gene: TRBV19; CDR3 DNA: TGTGCCAGTAGTATTTGGGACAGCTTCAATCAGCCCCAGCATTTT; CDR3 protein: CASSIWDSFNQPQHF
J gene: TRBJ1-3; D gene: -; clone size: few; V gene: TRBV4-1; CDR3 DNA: TGCGCCAGTGATTCTGGAAACACCATATATTTT; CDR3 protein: CASDSGNTIYF
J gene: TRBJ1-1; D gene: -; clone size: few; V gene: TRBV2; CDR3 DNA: TGTGCCAGCAGTAATAGGGCAGCCATCACTGAAGCTTTCTTT; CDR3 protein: CASSNRAAITEAFF
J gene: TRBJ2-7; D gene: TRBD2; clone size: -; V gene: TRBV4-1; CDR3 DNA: TGCGCCAGCAGCCAGAGGACTAGCGAGTACTACGAGCAGTACTTC; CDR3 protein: CASSQRTSEYYEQYF
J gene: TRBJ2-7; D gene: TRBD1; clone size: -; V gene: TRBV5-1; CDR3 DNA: TGCGCCAGCAGCGGTAGGACAGGGATTTACTACGAGCAGTACTTC; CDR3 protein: CASSGRTGIYYEQYF
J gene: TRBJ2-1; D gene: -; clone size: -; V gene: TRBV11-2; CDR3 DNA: TGTGCCAGCAGCTCGCCCGCCCTTTGGCATGAGCAGTTCTTC; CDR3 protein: CASSSPALWHEQFF
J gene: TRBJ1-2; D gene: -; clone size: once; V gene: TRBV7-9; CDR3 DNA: TGTGCCAGCAGCTTTGCCCGAGCTAACTATGGCTACACCTTC; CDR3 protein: CASSFARANYGYTF
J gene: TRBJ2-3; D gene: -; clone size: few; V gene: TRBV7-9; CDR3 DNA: TGTGCCAGCAGCTTAGGTAGCGGAGGGGAAACAGATACGCAGTATTTT; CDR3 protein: CASSLGSGGETDTQYF
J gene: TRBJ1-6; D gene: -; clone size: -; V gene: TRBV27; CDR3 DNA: TGTGCCAGCAGTCGACAGAGCCCTAATTCACCCCTCCACTTT; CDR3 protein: CASSRQSPNSPLHF
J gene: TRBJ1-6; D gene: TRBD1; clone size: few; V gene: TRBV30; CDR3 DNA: TGTGCCTGCTCAAGCTCCGGGACAGGGCGATCACCCCTCCACTTT; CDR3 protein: CACSSSGTGRSPLHF
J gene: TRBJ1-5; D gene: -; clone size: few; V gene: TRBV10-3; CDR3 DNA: TGTGCCGCCGGGACGGGCAATCAGCCCCAGCATTTT; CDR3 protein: CAAGTGNQPQHF
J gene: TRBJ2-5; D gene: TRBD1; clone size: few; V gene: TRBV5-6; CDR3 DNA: TGTGCCAGCAGCTTGTTGAGGGGGCCGGAGACCCAGTACTTC; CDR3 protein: CASSLLRGPETQYF
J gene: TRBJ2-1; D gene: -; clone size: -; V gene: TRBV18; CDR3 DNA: TGTGCCAGCTCACTATGGGGGACCCACAGCTCCTACAATGAGCAGTTCTTC; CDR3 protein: CASSLWGTHSSYNEQFF
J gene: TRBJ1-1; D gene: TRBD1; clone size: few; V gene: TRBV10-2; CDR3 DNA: TGCGCCAGCAGCTGGACAGGGGTTACTGAAGCTTTCTTT; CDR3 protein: CASSWTGVTEAFF
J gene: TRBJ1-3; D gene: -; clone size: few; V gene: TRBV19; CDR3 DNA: TGTGCCAGTAGTGTGGGACTCGGAAACACCATATATTTT; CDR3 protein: CASSVGLGNTIYF
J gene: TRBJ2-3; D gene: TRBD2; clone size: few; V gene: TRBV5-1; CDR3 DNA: TGCGCCAGCAGCTTGGGAAGGACTAGCGGGGGGTCCACAGATACGCAGTATTTT; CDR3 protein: CASSLGRTSGGSTDTQYF
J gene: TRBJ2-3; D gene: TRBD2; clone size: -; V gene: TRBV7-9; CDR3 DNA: TGTGCCAGCAGCTTGGGGACTAGCGGGGGGGTAACAGATACGCAGTATTTT; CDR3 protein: CASSLGTSGGVTDTQYF
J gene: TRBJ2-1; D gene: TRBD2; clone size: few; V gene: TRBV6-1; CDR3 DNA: TGTGCCAGCAGTGATCCGGGACTAGCGGGGGGGGCCGATGAGCAGTTCTTC; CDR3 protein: CASSDPGLAGGADEQFF
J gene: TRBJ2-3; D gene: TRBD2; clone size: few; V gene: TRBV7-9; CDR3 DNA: TGTGCCAGCAGCTTGGGTAGCGGGGGGGAAACAGATACGCAGTATTTT; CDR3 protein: CASSLGSGGETDTQYF
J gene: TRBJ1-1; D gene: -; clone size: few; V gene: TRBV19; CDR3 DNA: TGTGCCAGTAGTATGGGACCAATGAACACTGAAGCTTTCTTT; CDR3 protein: CASSMGPMNTEAFF
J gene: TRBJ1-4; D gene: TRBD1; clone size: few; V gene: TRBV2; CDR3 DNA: TGTGCCAGCAGTGAGACAGGGGCAACTAATGAAAAACTGTTTTTT; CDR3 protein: CASSETGATNEKLFF
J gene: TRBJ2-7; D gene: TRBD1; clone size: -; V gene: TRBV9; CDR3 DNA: TGTGCCAGCAGCTCTCGAGGGACAGGGGACTACGAGCAGTACTTC; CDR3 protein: CASSSRGTGDYEQYF
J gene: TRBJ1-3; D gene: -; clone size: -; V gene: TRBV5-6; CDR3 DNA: TGTGCCAGCAGCACGGCCTCAAAACGGGACACCATATATTTT; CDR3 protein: CASSTASKRDTIYF
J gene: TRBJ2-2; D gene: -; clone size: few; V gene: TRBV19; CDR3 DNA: TGTGCCAGTAGTACAAACACCGGGGAGCTGTTTTTT; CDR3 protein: CASSTNTGELFF